The clone carrying this T cell receptor beta chain has only one observation. The antigen is not known. The study ran its PCR with 60 Vbeta and 13 Jbeta primers. Sequenced by immunoSEQ multiplex PCR; TCRdb stores in-frame clones only, minus some. The sample has tens of thousands of clones; 80% are singletons. The entry originates in a study of cytomegalovirus exposure and HLA in healthy donors. Study context: The Caucasian-associated ancestry cluster contained about four fifths of the 300 to 450 genotyped donors.

Findings and limits, study-wide: A reported reduction in N-insertions relative to the roughly 670-donor mean was seen in an Asian-associated ancestry cluster in a later analysis. The authors enumerated under 200 TCR beta chains as linked to cytomegalovirus. Apparent HLA restriction characterized most CMV-associated TCR beta chains in a later analysis.

J gave up 7 bases and V 6 bases, and 2 bases lay outside the gene matches. Germline V CDR1 and CDR2: MNHNS, SASEGT. This CDR3 is built from 13 residues. This sequence originates from a woman aged 45-59 years in good health and CMV-seropositive. The chain couples TRBV6-1 to TRBJ1-4, with 10 positions matching TRBD1. Sequencing was performed on PBMCs. CDR3 in amino acids: CASRRDRGEKLFF. In DNA, the CDR3 is TGTGCCAGCAGAAGGGACAGGGGTGAAAAACTGTTTTTT.